This is a list of T cell receptor beta chains from one sample in a study of T cells after yellow fever vaccination. Each CDR3 protein is one row after TCRdb ran MiXCR on the 5' RACE reads. In the table there are around 300,000 distinct CDR3 sequences, roughly 4% of which are singletons. Here the sequenced sample was PBMCs, taken 5 days after the yellow fever booster vaccination. These receptors all come from a man younger than 35 who received the YFV17D yellow fever vaccine. The CDR3 runs from the conserved cysteine through the conserved F or W. The D gene is left open where the match is weak. Where a row states a size, it is once, few, many or the class of an expanded clone; other rows omit it.

j_call | clone_size | d_call | v_call | cdr3_nt | cdr3_aa
TRBJ2-7 | NA | NA | TRBV4-3 | TGCGCCAGCAGCCAAGGGGGTGCAATCTCCTACGAGCAGTACTTC | CASSQGGAISYEQYF
TRBJ2-2 | many | NA | TRBV5-1 | TGCGCCAGCAGCTTGGTAGCAGGGGCCGGGGCCGGGGAGCTGTTTTTT | CASSLVAGAGAGELFF
TRBJ2-1 | NA | NA | TRBV7-6 | TGTGCCAGCAGCTCTCGGAAAGAAAGCTCCTACAATGAGCAGTTCTTC | CASSSRKESSYNEQFF
TRBJ2-6 | few | NA | TRBV28 | TGTGCCAGCAGTCCGACAATCCTTGGGGCCAACGTCCTGACTTTC | CASSPTILGANVLTF
TRBJ2-3 | NA | TRBD2 | TRBV3-1 | TGTGCCAGCAGCCAGAAAGCGGGGGTCTCGACAGATACGCAGTATTTT | CASSQKAGVSTDTQYF
TRBJ1-1 | few | NA | TRBV29-1 | TGCAGCGTTGAATGGTTGGGACCCGAGGAAGCTTTCTTT | CSVEWLGPEEAFF
TRBJ1-5 | NA | TRBD1 | TRBV6-5 | TGTGCCAGCATTCTCCCGACGGGGTGGGAGCTGCCCGGACAGGGCTGTTATAGCAATCAGCCCCAGCATTTT | CASILPTGWELPGQGCYSNQPQHF
TRBJ2-3 | few | NA | TRBV4-1 | TGCGCCAGCACCTCAGGGGGGTCCTCAGATACGCAGTATTTT | CASTSGGSSDTQYF
TRBJ1-6 | many | NA | TRBV6-6 | TGTGCATCCCTCGGGGGAGGTAGCTCCTATAATTCACCCCTCCACTTT | CASLGGGSSYNSPLHF
TRBJ2-2 | many | TRBD2 | TRBV5-6 | TGTGCCAGCAGCTTGGTGACTAGCGGGGGCCGGGGTACCGGGGAGCTGTTTTTT | CASSLVTSGGRGTGELFF
TRBJ1-2 | NA | NA | TRBV20-1 | TGCAGTGCTAGGGGGACACCCGCCTCGGACTATGGCTACACCTTC | CSARGTPASDYGYTF
TRBJ2-1 | many | NA | TRBV9 | TGTGCCAGCAGCGTAGGGGCGGGCGCGGCAAATGAGCAGTTCTTC | CASSVGAGAANEQFF
TRBJ2-1 | NA | NA | TRBV20-1 | TGCAGTGCTAGGGCGCTACGGTCTACATCCCACTCCTACAATGAGCAGTTCTTC | CSARALRSTSHSYNEQFF
TRBJ2-2 | NA | NA | TRBV7-3 | TGTGCCAGCAGCCTACAGGGTTTACTAGGGGAGCTGTTTTTT | CASSLQGLLGELFF
TRBJ2-2 | many | NA | TRBV5-1 | TGCGCCAGCAGCTTTCCCGTCACCGGGGAGCTGTTTTTT | CASSFPVTGELFF
TRBJ2-3 | many | NA | TRBV10-3 | TGTGCCATCAGTGAATGGGGGTACACAGATACGCAGTATTTT | CAISEWGYTDTQYF
TRBJ2-2 | many | NA | TRBV5-1 | TGCGCCAGCAGCTTGGTCCTGGACGGGCGGGCCACCGGGGAGCTGTTTTTT | CASSLVLDGRATGELFF
TRBJ1-3 | few | TRBD1 | TRBV15 | TGTGCCACCTATGGGACAGCTGGAAACACCATATATTTT | CATYGTAGNTIYF
TRBJ2-5 | NA | TRBD1 | TRBV20-1 | TGCAGTGCTAGAGACCCGGGACAGGGCATGGAGACCCAGTACTTC | CSARDPGQGMETQYF
TRBJ2-3 | few | TRBD2 | TRBV5-5 | TGTGCCAGCAGCTCCTTAGCGGGGGCAAGCACAGATACGCAGTATTTT | CASSSLAGASTDTQYF
TRBJ2-1 | many | TRBD2 | TRBV11-2 | TGTGCCAGCAGCCCCTGGACTAGCGGGGGGAATGAGCAGTTCTTC | CASSPWTSGGNEQFF
TRBJ1-5 | few | TRBD1 | TRBV12-3/TRBV12-4 | TGTGCCAGCACCCTAGGTAGGACAGGGGATCAGCCCCAGCATTTT | CASTLGRTGDQPQHF
TRBJ1-4 | NA | NA | TRBV4-3 | TGCGCCAGCAGCCAAGATCAGGGCTGGGATGAAAAACTGTTTTTT | CASSQDQGWDEKLFF
TRBJ1-1 | few | NA | TRBV7-2 | TGTGCCAGCAGCCGGCACTTTCCTCTGAACACTGAAGCTTTCTTT | CASSRHFPLNTEAFF
TRBJ2-5 | few | NA | TRBV7-9 | TGTGCCAGCAGCTACACCGGGGGCAGGACGTACCAAGAGACCCAGTACTTC | CASSYTGGRTYQETQYF
TRBJ2-1 | few | NA | TRBV9 | TGTGCCAGCAGCGTAGGGGAAAGTGAGCAGTTCTTC | CASSVGESEQFF
TRBJ2-6 | NA | NA | TRBV3-1 | TGTGCCAGCAGCCAAGCCTTCGGGGCTGCTTATGGGGCCAACGTCCTGACTTTC | CASSQAFGAAYGANVLTF
TRBJ2-7 | few | NA | TRBV6-6 | TGTGCCAGCACCGGACAGCTCCTCTACGAGCAGTACTTC | CASTGQLLYEQYF
TRBJ2-3 | NA | TRBD1 | TRBV4-1 | TGCGCCAGCACCCCGACAGGGACAGATACGCAGTATTTT | CASTPTGTDTQYF
TRBJ1-1 | few | NA | TRBV7-2 | TGTGCCAGCAGCCCCCAGGGCGGAAGTCCCTTCCTCGCTGAAGCTTTCTTT | CASSPQGGSPFLAEAFF
TRBJ2-7 | NA | NA | TRBV12-3/TRBV12-4 | TGTGCCAGCAGTTTACGGCAGGAACCCTACGAGCAGTACTTC | CASSLRQEPYEQYF
TRBJ1-2 | many | TRBD1 | TRBV5-1 | TGCGCCAGCAGCGCCTCACAGGGGGGGACTGGCTACACCTTC | CASSASQGGTGYTF
TRBJ2-5 | many | NA | TRBV7-2 | TGTGCCAGCAGCTTAGGTGGCCGGGATCAAGAGACCCAGTACTTC | CASSLGGRDQETQYF
TRBJ2-3 | few | NA | TRBV7-6 | TGTGCCAGCAGCCCCCAGGTGGCAGGGGTAGATACGCAGTATTTT | CASSPQVAGVDTQYF
TRBJ2-1 | NA | NA | TRBV14 | TGTGCCAGCAGCCAAGCACTAGCCAATGAGCAGTTCTTC | CASSQALANEQFF
TRBJ2-1 | few | NA | TRBV20-1 | TGCAGTGCTAGAGAGAGGGGGTTCAGGGACAATGAGCAGTTCTTC | CSARERGFRDNEQFF
TRBJ1-1 | few | NA | TRBV7-9 | TGTGCCAGCAGCTTCAGGGGATCAAACACTGAAGCTTTCTTT | CASSFRGSNTEAFF
TRBJ2-1 | NA | NA | TRBV4-3 | TGCGCCAGCAGCCAAGATTGGGGGGTGGTGGGGAATGAGCAGTTCTTC | CASSQDWGVVGNEQFF
TRBJ1-1 | NA | TRBD1 | TRBV7-3 | TGTGCCAGCAGCTTAAGGACAGGGGCGTTTGAAGCTTTCTTT | CASSLRTGAFEAFF
TRBJ2-4 | many | TRBD2 | TRBV12-3/TRBV12-4 | TGTGCCAGCAGTTTACGGGGGGTTAAAAACATTCAGTACTTC | CASSLRGVKNIQYF
TRBJ2-2 | NA | TRBD1 | TRBV6-1 | TGTGCCAGCACCGAGAGGACAGGGGGCCCCGGGGAGCTGTTTTTT | CASTERTGGPGELFF
TRBJ2-3 | NA | TRBD1 | TRBV11-2 | TGTGCCAGCAGCCTACAGGGGTTTACAGATACGCAGTATTTT | CASSLQGFTDTQYF
TRBJ2-1 | NA | TRBD2 | TRBV3-1 | TGTGCCAGCAGCCAAGCCACCCTAGCGGTCGAGCAGTTCTTC | CASSQATLAVEQFF
TRBJ1-2 | NA | TRBD1 | TRBV4-2 | TGTGCCAGCACCAGACAGGGGGCGCCTGGCTACACCTTC | CASTRQGAPGYTF
TRBJ1-3 | many | NA | TRBV29-1 | TGCAGCGTTGCGGGGTATGACTCTGGAAACACCATATATTTT | CSVAGYDSGNTIYF
TRBJ2-2 | many | NA | TRBV7-2 | TGTGCCAGCAGCCTCTCGGATAGGGGGGAGCTGTTTTTT | CASSLSDRGELFF
TRBJ1-1 | many | NA | TRBV20-1 | TGCAGTGCTAGACGGCGGGGCCCGAGCACTGAAGCTTTCTTT | CSARRRGPSTEAFF
TRBJ2-1 | many | TRBD2 | TRBV19 | TGTGCCAGTAGTCAAGGGAGGGCGGCTGAGCAGTTCTTC | CASSQGRAAEQFF
TRBJ2-5 | NA | NA | TRBV5-1 | TGCGCCAGCAGCCCCACAGGTACCGACCAAGAGACCCAGTACTTC | CASSPTGTDQETQYF
TRBJ1-5 | many | NA | TRBV7-2 | TGTGCCAGCAGCTTAGTCGACGGACAGCCCCAGCATTTT | CASSLVDGQPQHF